This T cell receptor beta chain was identified in a study of blood T cell repertoires in COVID-19. Measured with immunoSEQ multiplex PCR; TCRdb has only the in-frame clones, and not every one. The sample yields about 20,000 clones, about 89% seen once. Germline V lookup: CDR1 ENHRY, CDR2 SYGVKD. J gave up 2 bases and V 10 bases, and 7 bases lay outside the gene matches. The CDR3 totals 14 residues. This sequence joins TRBV10-3 and TRBJ1-4; 7 bases agree with TRBD1. This clonotype originated in a human donor in a cohort sampled during active COVID-19. Sequenced sample: peripheral blood. The CDR3 protein is CATSGGTTNEKLFF. CDR3 nucleotides: TGTGCCACTTCAGGGGGGACGACTAATGAAAAACTGTTTTTT.